These 25 T cell receptor beta chains share one sample of origin, sequenced in a study of CD8 T cells in Susac syndrome. Reverse transcription of about 0.5 to 1 ug RNA was carried out with random hexamers. TCRdb processed the immunoSEQ multiplex PCR reads anew with MiXCR; each CDR3 protein has one entry. This sample has 100,000 to 150,000 distinct CDR3 sequences, with around 94% found just once. What was sequenced was CD4+ T cells from PBMCs. These receptors all come from a human donor in good health.

The chain couples TRBV3-1 to TRBJ2-1; D unresolved. The CDR3 runs 14 residues. Deletions cut 4 bases from V and 8 bases from J, with 15 bases between. CDR1 and CDR2 (germline): LGHDT, YNNKEL (reference sequence). The CDR3 reads CASSPMILGDEQFF. CDR3 DNA sequence: TGTGCCAGCAGCCCGATGATTCTCGGCGATGAGCAGTTCTTC.

J is TRBJ2-1 and V is TRBV6-2 or TRBV6-3; D not certain. There are 17 residues in the CDR3. Germline CDR1 is MNHEY and CDR2 is SVGEGT. The ends were cut back, 5 bases at V and 0 bases at J, with 17 bases in the middle. The DNA for the CDR3 is TGTGCCAGCAGTACGCCCACTCGCACCCCCTCCTACAATGAGCAGTTCTTC. It yields the protein CASSTPTRTPSYNEQFF.

The chain recombines TRBV6-2 or TRBV6-3 with TRBJ2-3; 10 bases match TRBD1. The CDR3 loop spans 16 amino acids. Germline loops: CDR1 MNHEY, CDR2 SVGEGT. V lost 5 bases to trimming and J lost 4 bases; unmatched junction nucleotides: 9. CDR3 in amino acids: CASSPGQGEHADTQYF. CDR3 bases: TGTGCCAGCAGTCCTGGACAGGGGGAGCACGCAGATACGCAGTATTTT.

In its sample, this clonotype was seen once. CDR3 protein: CASSQGFNTEAFF. CDR3 bases: TGTGCCAGCAGCCAGGGTTTTAACACTGAAGCTTTCTTT. The chain couples TRBV3-1 to TRBJ1-1; no reliable D call. In germline, CDR1 is LGHDT, CDR2 YNNKEL (reference sequence). V lost 3 bases to trimming and J lost 2 bases, with 7 bases between them. This CDR3 contains 13 residues.

V usage is TRBV2 and J usage is TRBJ2-7; D gene unclear. Trimming stripped 6 bases from V and 3 bases from J, with 12 bases between. The CDR3 consists of 13 residues. Germline CDR1 SNHLY, CDR2 FYNNEI. Written as DNA, the CDR3 is TGTGCCAGCAGGACTTTAGTGCACTACGAGCAGTACTTC. Its protein product is CASRTLVHYEQYF.

This chain links TRBV4-1 with TRBJ2-4; 7 bases line up with TRBD1. Trimming cost V 2 bases and J 1 base; bases outside gene matches: 2. Germline lookup yields CDR1 MGHRA and CDR2 YSYEKL. This CDR3 contains 15 residues. For the CDR3, the DNA is TGCGCCAGCAGCCAACCGACAGGGGCCAAAAACATTCAGTACTTC. Amino acids: CASSQPTGAKNIQYF.

This clonotype was seen a single time. The chain combines TRBV28 with TRBJ1-5; D is uncertain. Germline V lookup: CDR1 MDHEN, CDR2 SYDVKM. This CDR3 is built from 15 residues. Trimming left V 3 bases short and J 3 bases short, with 12 bases between. The CDR3 nucleotides are TGTGCCAGCAGTTTGAGAGACGGATTCAATCAGCCCCAGCATTTT. As protein: CASSLRDGFNQPQHF.

The chain combines TRBV30 with TRBJ1-2; 7 nucleotides agree with TRBD1. The CDR3 length is 13 residues. Germline V gene data show CDR1 as GTSNPN and CDR2 as SVGIG (reference sequence). Trimming took 3 bases from V and 4 from J; bases not matched to a gene: 5. CDR3 DNA: TGTGCCTGGAGACCGGGACAGATCTATGGCTACACCTTC. Translating it yields CAWRPGQIYGYTF.

The gene calls are TRBV6-2 or TRBV6-3 and TRBJ1-1, with D maybe TRBD1 (5 bases). V was clipped by 4 bases and J by 3 bases, with 21 bases between them. The CDR3 is 17 amino acids. Germline CDR1 is MNHEY and CDR2 is SVGEGT. This CDR3 reads CASSFPLTAGSHTEAFF. The CDR3 DNA reads as TGTGCCAGCAGTTTTCCGTTGACGGCAGGGTCTCACACTGAAGCTTTCTTT.

This clonotype was found once. This sequence joins TRBV7-9 and TRBJ2-1, with unresolved D. CDR1 and CDR2 from the germline V gene are SEHNR and FQNEAQ (reference sequence). This CDR3 has 12 residues. The V end lost 5 bases, the J end lost 7 bases, and 9 bases lay between the germline ends. CDR3 nucleotide sequence: TGTGCCAGCAGCCGCCTAGGGAATGAGCAGTTCTTC. This sequence encodes CASSRLGNEQFF.

V is TRBV12-3 or TRBV12-4 and J is TRBJ2-5; TRBD1 matches 9 bases. The CDR3 has 13 residues. V gave up 7 bases and J gave up 5 bases; unmatched junction bases: 5. The CDR3 DNA sequence: TGTGCCAGCAAGAACGGACAGGGGGAGACCCAGTACTTC. Protein sequence: CASKNGQGETQYF.

Here the CDR3 DNA reads TGTGCCAGCTCGCGGCCCCCGGAGACAGGGACATATGGCTACACCTTC. This codes for CASSRPPETGTYGYTF. This chain links TRBV18 with TRBJ1-2; 7 bases are shared with TRBD1. Trimming cost V 6 bases and J 5 bases; bases outside gene matches: 15. The germline V gene encodes CDR1 KGHSH and CDR2 LQKENI. This CDR3 region has 16 residues.

This clonotype has more than one count but fewer than ten. The chain combines TRBV7-2 with TRBJ1-1; D remains unclear. Deletions cut 9 bases from V and 0 bases from J, with 14 bases between. Germline CDR1 and CDR2: SGHTA and FQGNSA. The CDR3 is made up of 14 amino acids. The CDR3 spells CASLRAEVNTEAFF. The DNA of the CDR3 is TGTGCCAGTCTCAGAGCGGAGGTGAACACTGAAGCTTTCTTT.

The J gene is TRBJ2-7, the V gene TRBV6-6; D uncertain. CDR3 length: 14 amino acids. CDR1 and CDR2 (germline): MNHNY, SVGAGI (reference sequence). The V end was cut by 8 bases, the J end by 2 bases, with 16 bases between. The CDR3 region has the DNA TGTGCCAGCGGCCCAAAGGGCAGCGCCTACGAGCAGTACTTC. Translated, it gives CASGPKGSAYEQYF.

The chain uses TRBV5-6 and TRBJ2-1; D may be TRBD2 (5 bases). The CDR3 is made up of 12 amino acids. The V and J ends lost 3 bases and 10 bases respectively, with 11 bases between them. Per germline, CDR1 SGHDT and CDR2 YYEEEE. Here the CDR3 reads CASSWPTGEQFF. CDR3 in DNA: TGTGCCAGCAGCTGGCCGACGGGAGAGCAGTTCTTC.

This chain connects TRBV29-1 to TRBJ2-3; 7 bases are shared with TRBD2. The CDR3 totals 12 residues. Trimming removed 4 bases from V and 4 bases from J; junction bases left unmatched: 2. Germline loops: CDR1 SQVTM, CDR2 ANQGSEA. CDR3 sequence: CSVAREPDTQYF. The CDR3 bases are TGCAGCGTTGCGCGGGAGCCAGATACGCAGTATTTT.

The chain combines TRBV12-3 or TRBV12-4 with TRBJ2-7; D remains unclear. V lost 7 bases and J lost 6, with 13 bases in between. The CDR3 is 12 amino acids. The CDR3 protein is CASTAVGSEQYF. For the CDR3, the DNA is TGTGCCAGCACCGCCGTGGGTTCCGAGCAGTACTTC.

Comment on this clonotype: The junction does not match germline at one end; this may be a read error. This chain links TRBV7-8 with TRBJ2-1; D remains ambiguous. This CDR3 comprises 15 residues. The germline gives CDR1 SGHVS, CDR2 FQNEAQ. CDR3 bases: TGTGCCAGCAGCTTAGCGCGTAGCTCCTACAATAAGCAGTTCTTC. Its translation: CASSLARSSYNKQFF.

The chain uses TRBV12-5 and TRBJ1-2, with D possibly TRBD1 on 6 matching bases. V gave up 1 base and J gave up 0 bases, with 15 bases separating them. The germline V gene has CDR1 LGHNT and CDR2 FRNRAP. The CDR3 extends over 17 amino acids. The CDR3 sequence: CASGLGLGGAANYGYTF. The CDR3 DNA sequence: TGTGCTAGTGGTTTGGGTTTAGGGGGTGCGGCTAACTATGGCTACACCTTC. Together with reference TRBV12-5 and TRBJ1-2, the CDR3 gives the full variable domain: DARVTQTPRHKVTEMGQEVTMRCQPILGHNTVFWYRQTMMQGLELLAYFRNRAPLDDSGMPKDRFSAEMPDATLATLKIQPSEPRDSAVYFCASGLGLGGAANYGYTFGSGTRLTVV.

V gene TRBV18 combines with J gene TRBJ1-5; unclear D gene. Deletions cut 2 bases from V and 7 bases from J, with 9 bases between. Germline V lookup: CDR1 KGHSH, CDR2 LQKENI. This CDR3 has 13 residues. CDR3 DNA: TGTGCCAGCTCACCAAGGGAGACCCAGCCCCAGCATTTT. This gives the protein CASSPRETQPQHF.

The CDR3 spells CSVAGRNEKLFF. The CDR3 region has the DNA TGCAGCGTTGCAGGGCGGAATGAAAAACTGTTTTTT. The rearrangement links TRBV29-1 to TRBJ1-4; D possibly corresponds to TRBD1 (5 bases). Germline values: CDR1 SQVTM, CDR2 ANQGSEA. The CDR3 has 12 amino acids. The germline V and J ends were trimmed by 4 bases and 5 bases, with 8 bases remaining between them.

This clonotype was observed once. J is TRBJ2-1 and V is TRBV20-1; D possibly uses TRBD1 or TRBD2 (5 bases each). Trimming stripped 7 bases from V and 8 bases from J, with 15 bases between. Germline loops: CDR1 DFQATT, CDR2 SNEGSKA (reference sequence). The CDR3 runs to 12 residues. The CDR3 DNA reads as TGCAGTGTCACCAAGGTGGGGGATGAGCAGTTCTTC. This encodes CSVTKVGDEQFF.

This clonotype appeared a single time. The gene calls are TRBV5-1 and TRBJ2-3; D is unresolved. Looked up from germline, CDR1 is SGHRS and CDR2 is YFSETQ. The CDR3 runs to 14 residues. V lost 4 bases and J lost 1, with 10 bases in between. The CDR3 DNA reads as TGCGCCAGCAGCCCGGGTAAAGGCACAGATACGCAGTATTTT. Translation: CASSPGKGTDTQYF.

This clonotype is a singleton in its sample. The chain employs TRBV29-1 and TRBJ2-1, with 13 positions matching TRBD2. Germline values: CDR1 SQVTM, CDR2 ANQGSEA. The V gene end was trimmed by 5 bases and the J gene end by 2 bases; junction bases not matched to a gene: 9. The CDR3 runs 17 residues. CDR3 loop: CSVTSGRAGGTYNEQFF. The DNA of the CDR3 is TGCAGCGTTACTAGCGGGAGGGCAGGGGGCACCTACAATGAGCAGTTCTTC.

This chain uses TRBV7-8 with TRBJ1-6, with D possibly matching TRBD1 (6 bases). The germline gives CDR1 SGHVS, CDR2 FQNEAQ. The CDR3 is made up of 18 amino acids. V was cut by 4 bases and J by 5 bases, with 21 bases left in between. CDR3 sequence (DNA): TGTGCCAGCAGCTCAAAGGGGGGGATAGTGAGGAATAATTCACCCCTCCACTTT. Translation: CASSSKGGIVRNNSPLHF.